This T cell receptor (beta chain) was identified during a study of CD8 T cells in ankylosing spondylitis. With respect to this clonotype: The antigen is not known.

The study's findings and limits: Typical of ankylosing spondylitis blood, it appeared, was a TCR beta motif of roughly eight highly homologous variants.

Scientists made TCR beta libraries using quantitative 5'-RACE with molecular barcodes. One entry per CDR3 protein, called by TCRdb with MiXCR from the 5' RACE reads. The sample shows roughly 150,000 distinct CDR3 sequences, 30% to 35% of them seen only once. The sample comprised synovial fluid, either unsorted or a sorted T cell fraction (not recorded which). This sequence originates from a male donor with ankylosing spondylitis.

The CDR3 spells CASSGGPGNTEAFF. The CDR3 DNA is TGCGCCAGCAGTGGGGGCCCCGGGAACACTGAAGCTTTCTTT. The chain uses TRBV5-1 and TRBJ1-1, with D possibly being TRBD1 (6 bases). The CDR3 has 14 amino acids. The ends were cut back, 5 bases at V and 1 base at J, with 12 bases in the middle. Germline V gene lookup returns CDR1 SGHRS and CDR2 YFSETQ.